These T cell receptor beta chains were read from a single sample in a study of blood T cell repertoires in COVID-19. Libraries were prepared by immunoSEQ multiplex PCR; TCRdb keeps only in-frame clonotypes and omits some of them. The data contain almost 350,000 clones, around nine tenths of them singletons. What was sequenced was PBMCs or T cells enriched from blood (not recorded which). The receptors come from a woman aged 25 to 45 who had been exposed to COVID-19. Each CDR3 is given with its conserved first and last residue. A D gene is named only where the DNA matches it firmly. Some rows have no size entry. The others give once, few or many, or a class for an expanded clone.

size: NA
J: TRBJ1-1
V: TRBV12-5
D: NA
length: 13
CDR3: CASGLYGSTEAFF
DNA: TGTGCTAGTGGTTTGTATGGGAGTACTGAAGCTTTCTTT

size: once
J: TRBJ2-7
V: TRBV7-9
D: TRBD2
length: 18
CDR3: CASSPHLGLAGNSYEQYF
DNA: TGTGCCAGCAGCCCGCACCTCGGACTAGCGGGAAACTCCTACGAGCAGTACTTC

size: NA
J: TRBJ1-2
V: TRBV28
D: TRBD1
length: 14
CDR3: CASTRDRGPYGYTF
DNA: TGTGCCAGTACACGGGACAGGGGGCCCTATGGCTACACCTTC

size: NA
J: TRBJ1-2
V: TRBV19
D: NA
length: 13
CDR3: CASSTVQWYGYTF
DNA: TGTGCCAGTAGTACCGTCCAGTGGTATGGCTACACCTTC

size: NA
J: TRBJ2-2
V: TRBV14
D: TRBD2
length: 20
CDR3: CASSQATLGLAGGPPGELFF
DNA: TGTGCCAGCAGCCAAGCCACGCTGGGACTAGCGGGAGGGCCGCCCGGGGAGCTGTTTTTT

size: NA
J: TRBJ2-1
V: TRBV18
D: TRBD1
length: 15
CDR3: CASSPPGQGNNEQFF
DNA: TGTGCCAGCTCGCCTCCGGGACAGGGAAACAATGAGCAGTTCTTC

size: once
J: TRBJ2-1
V: TRBV6-6
D: TRBD2
length: 14
CDR3: CASKLAGSNNEQFF
DNA: TGTGCCAGCAAGTTAGCGGGATCCAACAATGAGCAGTTCTTC

size: NA
J: TRBJ1-6
V: TRBV28
D: NA
length: 14
CDR3: CASRGGDYNSPLHF
DNA: TGTGCCTCTCGCGGAGGGGATTATAATTCACCCCTCCACTTT

size: NA
J: TRBJ1-2
V: TRBV28
D: NA
length: 16
CDR3: CASSTLGGSANYGYTF
DNA: TGTGCCAGCAGCACTCTAGGCGGCTCAGCTAACTATGGCTACACCTTC

size: NA
J: TRBJ2-7
V: TRBV7-3
D: TRBD2
length: 14
CDR3: CASSPSSGSYEQYF
DNA: TGTGCCAGCAGCCCCTCAAGCGGGAGCTACGAGCAGTACTTC

size: NA
J: TRBJ1-5
V: TRBV28
D: TRBD1
length: 17
CDR3: CASSLYGQDTSNQPQHF
DNA: TGTGCCAGCAGTTTATACGGACAGGACACTAGCAATCAGCCCCAGCATTTT

size: NA
J: TRBJ1-2
V: TRBV25-1
D: NA
length: 11
CDR3: CASSDGYGYTF
DNA: TGTGCCAGCAGTGACGGCTATGGCTACACCTTC

size: NA
J: TRBJ1-1
V: TRBV5-1
D: NA
length: 13
CDR3: CASSSTGQTEAFF
DNA: TGCGCCAGCAGCTCAACAGGGCAAACTGAAGCTTTCTTT

size: NA
J: TRBJ2-1
V: TRBV6-2/TRBV6-3
D: TRBD2
length: 17
CDR3: CASSYSLAGNEVNEQFF
DNA: TGTGCCAGCAGTTACTCCCTAGCGGGCAATGAAGTCAATGAGCAGTTCTTC

size: NA
J: TRBJ2-1
V: TRBV30
D: TRBD1
length: 15
CDR3: CAWEAGTGNYNEQFF
DNA: TGTGCCTGGGAGGCCGGGACAGGGAATTACAATGAGCAGTTCTTC

size: few
J: TRBJ1-2
V: TRBV6-5
D: NA
length: 14
CDR3: CASGPNRVTYGYTF
DNA: TGTGCCAGCGGCCCGAACAGGGTGACCTATGGCTACACCTTC

size: NA
J: TRBJ1-1
V: TRBV6-6
D: NA
length: 14
CDR3: CASSYSERTTEAFF
DNA: TGTGCCAGCAGTTACTCGGAGAGAACTACTGAAGCTTTCTTT

size: NA
J: TRBJ2-7
V: TRBV18
D: NA
length: 15
CDR3: CASSPMSASIYEQYF
DNA: TGTGCCAGCTCACCAATGAGCGCCAGCATCTACGAGCAGTACTTC

size: NA
J: TRBJ1-2
V: TRBV6-1
D: NA
length: 13
CDR3: CASSEFGEGGYTF
DNA: TGTGCCAGCAGTGAATTCGGGGAGGGGGGCTACACCTTC

size: NA
J: TRBJ1-2
V: TRBV28
D: NA
length: 12
CDR3: CASSLNTGGYTF
DNA: TGTGCCAGCAGTTTAAACACAGGGGGCTACACCTTC

size: NA
J: TRBJ2-3
V: TRBV30
D: NA
length: 13
CDR3: CAWTKGVEDTQYF
DNA: TGTGCCTGGACTAAGGGGGTCGAAGATACGCAGTATTTT

size: NA
J: TRBJ2-1
V: TRBV24-1
D: TRBD2
length: 15
CDR3: CATSAGGRQYNEQFF
DNA: TGTGCCACCAGTGCCGGGGGGAGACAGTACAATGAGCAGTTCTTC

size: NA
J: TRBJ1-1
V: TRBV2
D: NA
length: 14
CDR3: CASRRAQMNTEAFF
DNA: TGTGCCAGCCGGCGGGCTCAGATGAACACTGAAGCTTTCTTT

size: NA
J: TRBJ2-7
V: TRBV25-1
D: TRBD2
length: 12
CDR3: CASRTSAYEQYF
DNA: TGTGCCAGCAGGACTAGCGCCTACGAGCAGTACTTC

size: NA
J: TRBJ2-6
V: TRBV27
D: NA
length: 15
CDR3: CASSTTPAGANVLTF
DNA: TGTGCCAGCAGCACTACGCCCGCCGGGGCCAACGTCCTGACTTTC

size: few
J: TRBJ2-5
V: TRBV19
D: TRBD2
length: 18
CDR3: CASSLNPGLAGVRETQYF
DNA: TGTGCCAGCAGCCTTAACCCAGGACTAGCGGGAGTGCGAGAGACCCAGTACTTC

size: once
J: TRBJ2-3
V: TRBV12-5
D: NA
length: 17
CDR3: CASGLVPRDTDTDTQYF
DNA: TGTGCTAGTGGTTTGGTACCCCGGGATACAGACACAGATACGCAGTATTTT

size: NA
J: TRBJ1-2
V: TRBV2
D: NA
length: 13
CDR3: CASSPTATYGYTF
DNA: TGTGCCAGCAGCCCGACAGCTACCTATGGCTACACCTTC

size: NA
J: TRBJ2-1
V: TRBV9
D: TRBD2
length: 15
CDR3: CASSVGGRAPNEQFF
DNA: TGTGCCAGCAGCGTAGGCGGGAGGGCCCCCAATGAGCAGTTCTTC

size: NA
J: TRBJ1-2
V: TRBV3-1/TRBV3-2
D: TRBD1
length: 14
CDR3: CASSQGQGNYGYTF
DNA: TGTGCCAGCAGCCAAGGACAGGGAAACTATGGCTACACCTTC

size: NA
J: TRBJ2-1
V: TRBV24-1
D: NA
length: 14
CDR3: CATSDSWTDNEQFF
DNA: TGTGCCACCAGTGATTCGTGGACAGACAATGAGCAGTTCTTC

size: NA
J: TRBJ1-1
V: TRBV19
D: TRBD1
length: 14
CDR3: CASSFAGGNTEAFF
DNA: TGTGCCAGTAGCTTTGCAGGGGGCAACACTGAAGCTTTCTTT

size: NA
J: TRBJ2-3
V: TRBV7-9
D: TRBD2
length: 17
CDR3: CASSLAIAGVGTDTQYF
DNA: TGTGCCAGCAGCTTAGCTATAGCGGGAGTAGGCACAGATACGCAGTATTTT

size: NA
J: TRBJ2-7
V: TRBV29-1
D: TRBD1
length: 13
CDR3: CSVGQGISYEQYF
DNA: TGCAGCGTGGGACAGGGGATTTCCTACGAGCAGTACTTC

size: NA
J: TRBJ2-5
V: TRBV18
D: TRBD1
length: 17
CDR3: CASSPGQGTRYQETQYF
DNA: TGTGCCAGCTCACCGGGACAGGGGACTAGGTACCAAGAGACCCAGTACTTC